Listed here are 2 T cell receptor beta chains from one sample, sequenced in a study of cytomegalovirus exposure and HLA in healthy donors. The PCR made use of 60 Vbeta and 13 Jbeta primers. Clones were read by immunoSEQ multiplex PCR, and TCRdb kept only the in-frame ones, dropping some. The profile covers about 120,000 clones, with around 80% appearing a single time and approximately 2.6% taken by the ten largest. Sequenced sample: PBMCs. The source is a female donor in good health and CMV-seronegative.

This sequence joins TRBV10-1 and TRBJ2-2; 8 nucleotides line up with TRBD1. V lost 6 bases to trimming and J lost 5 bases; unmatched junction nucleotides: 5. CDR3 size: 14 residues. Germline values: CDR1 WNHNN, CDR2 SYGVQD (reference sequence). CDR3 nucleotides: TGCGCCAGCAGCGGACAGGGTAGGACCGGGGAGCTGTTTTTT. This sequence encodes CASSGQGRTGELFF.

The CDR3 DNA reads as TGCGCCAGCAGCTTGTGGGTGGGGGGGAATGAGCAGTTCTTC. Protein product: CASSLWVGGNEQFF. The chain couples TRBV5-1 to TRBJ2-1; 7 bases are shared with TRBD2. Looked up from germline, CDR1 is SGHRS and CDR2 is YFSETQ. Trimming at V came to 1 base and at J to 7 bases, leaving 5 bases not matched to a gene. The CDR3 sequence is 14 residues long.